The present T cell receptor beta chain was sequenced within a study of T cells in Graves' hyperthyroidism and ophthalmopathy. Between the trimmed V and J ends, which lost 1 base and 3 bases, there was a span of 6 bases. Germline V gives CDR1 LNHDA, CDR2 SQIVND (reference sequence). This CDR3 is built from 14 residues. Amplified regions were TCR beta CDR3 sequences from RNA transcripts. HTBI primers were the set used in a first-round RT-PCR of the TCR CDR3. Each CDR3 protein is one row after TCRdb ran MiXCR on the multiplex PCR reads. This table has under 550,000 distinct CDR3 sequences, about 20% appearing once.

This TCR was sampled from a man aged 40-49 years with Graves' ophthalmopathy. The chain employs TRBV19 and TRBJ2-2; D perhaps matches TRBD2 (5 bases). The sequencing sample was made of blood. This CDR3 reads CASSIAGYTGELFF. Written as DNA, the CDR3 is TGTGCCAGTAGTATAGCGGGGTACACCGGGGAGCTGTTTTTT.